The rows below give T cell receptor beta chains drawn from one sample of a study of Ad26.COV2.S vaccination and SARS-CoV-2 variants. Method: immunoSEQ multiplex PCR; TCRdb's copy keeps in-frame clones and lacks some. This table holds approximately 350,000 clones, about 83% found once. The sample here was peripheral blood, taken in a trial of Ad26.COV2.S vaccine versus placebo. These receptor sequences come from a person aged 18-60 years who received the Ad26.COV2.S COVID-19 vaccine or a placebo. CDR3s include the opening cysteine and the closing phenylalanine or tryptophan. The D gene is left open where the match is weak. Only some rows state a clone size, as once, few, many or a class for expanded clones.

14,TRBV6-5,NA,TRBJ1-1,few,TGTGCCAGCAGTTACGGGGAATTGAACACTGAAGCTTTCTTT,CASSYGELNTEAFF
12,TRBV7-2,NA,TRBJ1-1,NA,TGTGCCAGCACCCCGGATCTCGCTGAAGCTTTCTTT,CASTPDLAEAFF
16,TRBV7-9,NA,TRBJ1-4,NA,TGTGCCAGCAGCCTCCGGAGGGGCGGAGGGAATGAAAAACTGTTTTTT,CASSLRRGGGNEKLFF
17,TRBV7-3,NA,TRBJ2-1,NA,TGTGCCAGCAGCTTACGGGGGCGGGGAGCACCTGGGGATGAGCAGTTCTTC,CASSLRGRGAPGDEQFF
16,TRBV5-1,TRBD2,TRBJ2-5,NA,TGCGCCAGCAGCTCTGCTCTACGGGGGGGCCAAGAGACCCAGTACTTC,CASSSALRGGQETQYF
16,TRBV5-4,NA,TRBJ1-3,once,TGTGCCAGCAGCTCCGGGTCCACAACGGGAGGAAACACCATATATTTT,CASSSGSTTGGNTIYF
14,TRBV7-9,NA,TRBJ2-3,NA,TGTGCCAGCAGCCCCGATAGGTGGGGGGATACGCAGTATTTT,CASSPDRWGDTQYF
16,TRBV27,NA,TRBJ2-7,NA,TGTGCCAGCAGCCCCCTGGGACTCTTGAGCTCCTACGAGCAGTACTTC,CASSPLGLLSSYEQYF
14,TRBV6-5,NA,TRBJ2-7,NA,TGTGCCAGCAGTACCGCGGGGGCTTGGAACGAGCAGTACTTC,CASSTAGAWNEQYF
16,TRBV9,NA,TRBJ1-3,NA,TGTGCCAGCAGCGAAATGTCCCTTCGGGCTGGAAACACCATATATTTT,CASSEMSLRAGNTIYF
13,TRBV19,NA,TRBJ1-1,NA,TGTGCCAGTAGTATTGGGGGGAACACTGAAGCTTTCTTT,CASSIGGNTEAFF
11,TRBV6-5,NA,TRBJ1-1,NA,TGTGCCAGCAGTTACGGGGCCGAAGCTTTCTTT,CASSYGAEAFF
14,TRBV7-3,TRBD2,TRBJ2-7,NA,TGTGCCAGCAGCTTAACTAGCGGGAGCCACGAGCAGTACTTC,CASSLTSGSHEQYF
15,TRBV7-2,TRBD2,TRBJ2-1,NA,TGTGCCAGCAGCGTTAGCGGGAGCTCCAGCAATGAGCAGTTCTTC,CASSVSGSSSNEQFF
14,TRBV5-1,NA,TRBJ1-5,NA,TGCGCCAGCAGCCGGACAGACCCGGGCCAGCCCCAGCATTTT,CASSRTDPGQPQHF
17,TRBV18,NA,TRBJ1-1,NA,TGTGCCAGCTCACCACCTAATCGAGCGGCCATGAACACTGAAGCTTTCTTT,CASSPPNRAAMNTEAFF
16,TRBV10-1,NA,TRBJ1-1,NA,TGCGCCAGCAGCGACAACAGGGTCCGAATGAACACTGAAGCTTTCTTT,CASSDNRVRMNTEAFF
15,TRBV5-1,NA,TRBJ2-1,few,TGCGCCAGCAGCCCGGACTGGGATTTTACCAGTGAGCAGTTCTTC,CASSPDWDFTSEQFF
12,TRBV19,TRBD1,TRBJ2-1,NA,TGTGCCACTAACAGGGGACACAATGAGCAGTTCTTC,CATNRGHNEQFF
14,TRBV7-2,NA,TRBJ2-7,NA,TGTGCCAGCAGCCCCGGGGGAATCCCCTACGAGCAGTACTTC,CASSPGGIPYEQYF
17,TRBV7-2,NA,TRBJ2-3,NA,TGTGCCAGCAGCTTAAGTCGGGGGCGGGGAGGCACAGATACGCAGTATTTT,CASSLSRGRGGTDTQYF
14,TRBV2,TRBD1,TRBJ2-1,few,TGTGCCAGCACCCGAGGAAACAGGGGAACACAGCAGTTCTTC,CASTRGNRGTQQFF
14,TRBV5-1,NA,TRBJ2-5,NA,TGCGCCAGCAGCTTGTACTGGGCCCAAGAGACCCAGTACTTC,CASSLYWAQETQYF
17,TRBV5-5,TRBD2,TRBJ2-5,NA,TGTGCCAGCAGGAAATTGGTGGCTAGCGGCAACCAAGAGACCCAGTACTTC,CASRKLVASGNQETQYF
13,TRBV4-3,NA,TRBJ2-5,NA,TGCGCCAGCAGCCAAGGACTGCAAGAGACCCAGTACTTC,CASSQGLQETQYF
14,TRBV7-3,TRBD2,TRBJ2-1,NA,TGTGCCAGCAAAACTTTAGCGGGAGAAGATGAGCAGTTCTTC,CASKTLAGEDEQFF
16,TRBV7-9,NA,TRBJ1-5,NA,TGTGCCAGCAGCTCCGGGGGGCAGGGAAGCAATCAGCCCCAGCATTTT,CASSSGGQGSNQPQHF